A selection of T cell receptor beta chains follows, all from one sample in a study of T-cell reconstitution after alpha-beta-depleted transplantation in children. TCRdb called the PCR reads again in MiXCR, with one record for every CDR3 protein. The sample consists of around 960,000 distinct CDR3 sequences, about 26% of them appearing once. This specimen was PBMCs, mostly from graft donor cells, taken 360 days after TCRalphabeta/CD19-depleted stem cell transplant. The receptors were sampled from a boy under two years old who had a stem cell transplant for SCID, so the T cells may come from the graft donor. CDR3s include the opening cysteine and the closing phenylalanine or tryptophan. The order of the fields is D gene, V gene, CDR3 protein. D genes are given only for firm matches.

D: .; V: TRBV28; CDR3: CASSSAGQDITYEQYF
D: .; V: TRBV5-1; CDR3: CASSITGGETQYF
D: .; V: TRBV4-3; CDR3: CASSRAEGFREKLFF
D: .; V: TRBV20-1; CDR3: CSAHKGGAAETQYF
D: .; V: TRBV4-1; CDR3: CASSQGTVNLGNEQYF
D: .; V: TRBV3-1; CDR3: CASSQARTGITEAFF
D: .; V: TRBV20-1; CDR3: CSATPRQLYTDTQYF
D: TRBD1; V: TRBV6-1; CDR3: CASSPLGTGGTEAFF
D: .; V: TRBV2; CDR3: CASMREQVGPYEQYF
D: .; V: TRBV4-1; CDR3: CASSQDLGSLGQFF